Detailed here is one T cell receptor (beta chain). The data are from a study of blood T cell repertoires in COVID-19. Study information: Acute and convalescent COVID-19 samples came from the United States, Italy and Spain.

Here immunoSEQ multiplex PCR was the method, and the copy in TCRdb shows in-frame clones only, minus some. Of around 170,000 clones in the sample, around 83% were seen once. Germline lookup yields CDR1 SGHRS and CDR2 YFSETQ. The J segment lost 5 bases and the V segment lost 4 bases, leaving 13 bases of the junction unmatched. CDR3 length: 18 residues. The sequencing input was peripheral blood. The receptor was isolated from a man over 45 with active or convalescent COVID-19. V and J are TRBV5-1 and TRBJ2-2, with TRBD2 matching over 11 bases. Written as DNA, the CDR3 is TGCGCCAGCAGCCCAAAGGGAAAACTAGCGGGAGCTACCGGGGAGCTGTTTTTT. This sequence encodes CASSPKGKLAGATGELFF. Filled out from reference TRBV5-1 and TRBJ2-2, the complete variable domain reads KAGVTQTPRYLIKTRGQQVTLSCSPISGHRSVSWYQQTPGQGLQFLFEYFSETQRNKGNFPGRFSGRQFSNSRSEMNVSTLELGDSALYLCASSPKGKLAGATGELFFGEGSRLTVL.